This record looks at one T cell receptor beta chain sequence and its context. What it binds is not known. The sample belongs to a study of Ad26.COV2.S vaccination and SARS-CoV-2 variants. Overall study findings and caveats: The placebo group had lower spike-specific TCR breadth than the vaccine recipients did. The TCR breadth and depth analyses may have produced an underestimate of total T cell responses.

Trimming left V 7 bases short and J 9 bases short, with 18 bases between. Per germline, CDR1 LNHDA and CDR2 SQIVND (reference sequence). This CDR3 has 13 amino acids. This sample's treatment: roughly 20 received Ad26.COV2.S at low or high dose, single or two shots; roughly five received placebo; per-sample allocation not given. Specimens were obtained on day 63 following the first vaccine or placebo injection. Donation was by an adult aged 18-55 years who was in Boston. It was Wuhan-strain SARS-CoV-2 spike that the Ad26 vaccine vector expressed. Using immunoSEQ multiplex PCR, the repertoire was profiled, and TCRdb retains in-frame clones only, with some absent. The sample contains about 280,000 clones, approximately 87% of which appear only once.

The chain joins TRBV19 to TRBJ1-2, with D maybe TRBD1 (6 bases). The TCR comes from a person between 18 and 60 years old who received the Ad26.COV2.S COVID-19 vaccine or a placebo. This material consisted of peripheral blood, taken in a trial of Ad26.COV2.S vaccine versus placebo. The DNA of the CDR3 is TGTGCCAGTACGGAGGGGGAACGGGGGCGCTACACCTTC. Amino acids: CASTEGERGRYTF.